This TCR beta chain was identified in a study of graft-versus-host responses after intestinal transplantation. Across the study: Transplant types were multivisceral, liver-intestinal, or isolated intestinal. Anti-thymocyte globulin induction, then tacrolimus and steroids for roughly 3 years, went to all recipients. Overall study results and limits: High graft-versus-host to host-versus-graft T cell clonal ratios marked allografts of patients with graft-donor macrochimerism. Levels of circulating GvH clones at their peak were associated with early post-transplant HvG declines.

Comments on this clone: Its antigen is unknown.

The germline V gene encodes CDR1 MNHNS and CDR2 SASEGT. Trimming removed 5 bases from V and 2 bases from J, with 13 bases in between. The length of the CDR3 is 14 residues. The protocol was immunoSEQ multiplex PCR, while the TCRdb copy is restricted to in-frame clones and leaves out a portion. The repertoire consists of more than 65,000 clones, with under 90% occurring once and the leading ten covering less than 0.45%. The material sequenced was unstimulated CD4+ T cells sorted from spleen or lymph node cells, taken before transplant. The TCR sequence derives from a human donor who was the organ donor for an intestinal transplant. This chain uses TRBV6-1 with TRBJ2-7; possible D gene TRBD1, 6 bases. The CDR3 region has the DNA TGTGCCAGCAGTAGCCGGGACAAGACCTACGAGCAGTACGTC. It is translated as CASSSRDKTYEQYV.